These T cell receptor beta chains were read from a single sample in a study of CD8+CD57+ T cells in acquired aplastic anemia. TCRdb analysed the reads with MiXCR anew, one entry per CDR3 protein. Of 150,000 to 200,000 distinct CDR3 sequences in the sample, around 50% are singletons; the top ten hold about 1%. The sequenced material came from sorted CD4+, CD8+, or CD8+CD57+ T cells (not recorded which) from PBMCs. All receptors come from a human donor with aplastic anemia. Both conserved end residues are part of each CDR3. The order of the fields is V gene, J gene, clone size, D gene, CDR3 protein, CDR3 DNA. The D gene is left open where the match is weak. Some rows mark clone size as missing; the rest say once, few, many or name a class of expanded clone.

TRBV19	TRBJ2-1	many	TRBD1	CASSTTGALNNEQFF	TGTGCCAGTAGTACGACAGGGGCGTTAAACAATGAGCAGTTCTTC
TRBV9	TRBJ2-1	many	NA	CASSLRDGSYNEQFF	TGTGCCAGCAGCCTCCGGGACGGATCTTACAATGAGCAGTTCTTC
TRBV5-1	TRBJ2-7	many	TRBD1	CASSIRTGALSSYEQYF	TGCGCCAGCAGCATCCGGACAGGGGCCCTGAGCTCCTACGAGCAGTACTTC
TRBV10-3	TRBJ1-6	NA	TRBD1	CAASSGQENSPLHF	TGTGCCGCCAGTTCTGGACAGGAGAATTCACCCCTCCACTTT
TRBV20-1	TRBJ2-5	NA	NA	CSARNRETQYF	TGCAGTGCTCGGAACCGGGAGACCCAGTACTTC
TRBV6-2/TRBV6-3	TRBJ2-1	NA	NA	CASSYGGGAFGEQFF	TGTGCCAGCAGTTACGGAGGGGGGGCCTTCGGTGAGCAGTTCTTC
TRBV29-1	TRBJ2-3	NA	TRBD1	CSVERTGQTQYF	TGCAGCGTTGAAAGGACAGGACAAACGCAGTATTTT
TRBV11-1	TRBJ1-2	NA	TRBD1	CASSGSGTVGGYTF	TGTGCCAGCAGCGGCTCCGGGACAGTTGGTGGCTACACCTTC
TRBV11-2	TRBJ2-3	NA	NA	CASSVGTSPSTDTQYF	TGTGCCAGCAGCGTTGGGACCAGTCCAAGCACAGATACGCAGTATTTT
TRBV20-1	TRBJ1-5	many	TRBD1	CSARSQGALVAQPQHF	TGCAGTGCTCGTTCACAGGGGGCCCTGGTTGCTCAGCCCCAGCATTTT
TRBV12-3/TRBV12-4	TRBJ2-2	many	NA	CASSPTGTGELFF	TGTGCCAGCAGCCCTACAGGGACCGGGGAGCTGTTTTTT
TRBV2	TRBJ1-2	NA	NA	CASSPGGNERYTF	TGTGCCAGCAGCCCCGGGGGAAATGAACGCTACACCTTC
TRBV11-2	TRBJ2-1	NA	NA	CASSLWRVSYNEQFF	TGTGCCAGCAGCTTATGGAGGGTCTCCTACAATGAGCAGTTCTTC
TRBV19	TRBJ1-2	NA	NA	CASSFTGPYGYTF	TGTGCCAGTAGTTTTACAGGCCCCTATGGCTACACCTTC
TRBV19	TRBJ2-1	NA	NA	CASNGGREQFF	TGTGCCAGTAACGGGGGGCGTGAGCAGTTCTTC
TRBV29-1	TRBJ2-1	NA	TRBD1	CSVGGFRDSHNNERFF	TGCAGCGTTGGTGGGTTTCGGGACAGCCACAACAATGAGCGGTTCTTC